The 25 T cell receptor beta chains in this list originate from one sample, sequenced in a study of T cell changes during pregnancy in multiple sclerosis. Profiled with immunoSEQ multiplex PCR; TCRdb holds only in-frame clones, not every one. The repertoire has some 27,000 clones, 85% to 95% of them found once; the top ten carry about 0.45%. The source material was CD4+ T cells from peripheral blood mononuclear cells, sampled after pregnancy. These receptors were obtained from a female donor with multiple sclerosis, enrolled in a pregnancy study.

The genes are TRBV6-1 and TRBJ2-3, with no clear D. The CDR3 is 14 residues long. Germline V gene sequence: CDR1 MNHNS, CDR2 SASEGT. V was trimmed by 4 bases and J by 2 bases, leaving 10 bases between them. The DNA for the CDR3 is TGTGCCAGCAGTGTTTTGAGATACACAGATACGCAGTATTTT. It yields the protein CASSVLRYTDTQYF.

J is TRBJ1-2 and V is TRBV5-1; D not resolved. The CDR3 loop spans 14 amino acids. The V end lost 0 bases, the J end lost 7 bases, and 13 bases lay between the germline ends. In germline, CDR1 is SGHRS, CDR2 YFSETQ. CDR3 in amino acids: CASSLEWAGAGYTF. The CDR3 DNA reads TGCGCCAGCAGCTTGGAATGGGCAGGTGCTGGCTACACCTTC.

The gene calls are TRBV7-6 and TRBJ2-2; 13 bases line up with TRBD2. Germline CDR1 SGHVS, CDR2 FNYEAQ. J was trimmed by 7 bases and V by 3 bases; bases with no gene match: 11. The CDR3 is 18 residues long. CDR3 region: CASSLRTSGSAEGGELFF. The CDR3 nucleotides read TGTGCCAGCAGCTTGCGGACTAGCGGGAGCGCTGAGGGCGGGGAGCTGTTTTTT.

J is TRBJ1-1 and V is TRBV5-1; D remains unclear. Germline CDR1 is SGHRS and CDR2 is YFSETQ. Trimming took 6 bases from V and 6 from J, leaving 18 bases between them. There are 14 residues in the CDR3. CDR3 sequence reads: CASTFRGETAEAFF. DNA of the CDR3: TGCGCCAGCACATTCCGGGGAGAGACCGCTGAAGCTTTCTTT.

In this sample, this clone turned up a few times. No DNA is shown, since the ends of the CDR3 on it are uncertain; the CDR3 is the one TCRdb lists. The genes are TRBV5-5 and TRBJ2-1; whether TRBD2, the table's D call, matches the DNA was not checked. The germline V gene has CDR1 SGHKS and CDR2 YYEKEE (reference sequence). Both ends counted, the CDR3 spans 17 residues. CDR3 loop: CASSLVWASGIMSVEFF.

This clone has just one count. The V call is TRBV6-1, the J call TRBJ2-7; 9 nucleotides align to TRBD2. Trimming took 1 base from V and 2 from J; bases not matched to a gene: 3. Germline V gene sequence: CDR1 MNHNS, CDR2 SASEGT. The CDR3 runs to 15 residues. In DNA, the CDR3 is TGTGCCAGCAGTGAAGTCCTAGCGGGAACCTACGAGCAGTACTTC. Protein: CASSEVLAGTYEQYF.

The chain joins TRBV9 to TRBJ1-5; D ambiguous. The CDR3 sequence is 15 residues long. Germline assignment: CDR1 SGDLS and CDR2 YYNGEE. The V gene lost 2 bases and the J gene lost 1 base, with 10 bases spanning the gap. CDR3 sequence reads: CASSVGHSSNQPQHF. The DNA for the CDR3 is TGTGCCAGCAGCGTGGGTCACAGCAGCAATCAGCCCCAGCATTTT. Combining the CDR3 with reference TRBV9 and TRBJ1-5 gives the whole variable domain DSGVTQTPKHLITATGQRVTLRCSPRSGDLSVYWYQQSLDQGLQFLIQYYNGEERAKGNILERFSAQQFPDLHSELNLSSLELGDSALYFCASSVGHSSNQPQHFGDGTRLSIL.

This sequence joins TRBV12-5 and TRBJ1-5; possible D gene TRBD1, 6 bases. V lost 4 bases and J 4 bases, leaving 14 bases between the germline ends. This CDR3 comprises 15 residues. Germline CDR1 and CDR2: LGHNT and FRNRAP. CDR3 in DNA: TGTGCTAGTGGTTGGGGGGGCCTAATAAATCAGCCCCAGCATTTT. As protein: CASGWGGLINQPQHF.

The chain carries TRBV4-3 and TRBJ1-5, with a weak D call TRBD1 (5 bases). With 4 bases removed from V and 7 bases from J, the gap between germline ends came to 20 bases. CDR3 length: 16 amino acids. Germline lookup yields CDR1 LGHNA and CDR2 YSLEER. The CDR3 sequence: CASSRQFPPGGQPQHF. For the CDR3, the DNA is TGCGCCAGCAGCCGGCAATTCCCCCCGGGGGGACAGCCCCAGCATTTT.

The chain links TRBV7-6 to TRBJ2-3; 11 bases fit TRBD2. V gave up 5 bases and J gave up 3 bases; unmatched junction bases: 4. The V gene's germline CDR1 is SGHVS and CDR2 FNYEAQ. The CDR3 is made up of 15 amino acids. In DNA form, the CDR3 reads TGTGCCAGCAGCCCTTGGACTAGCGGGACAGATACGCAGTATTTT. Its protein is CASSPWTSGTDTQYF.

The V gene is TRBV6-5, the J gene TRBJ1-1; D unresolved. From germline, CDR1 is MNHEY and CDR2 SVGAGI. Trimming stripped 0 bases from V and 3 bases from J, with 11 bases between. The CDR3 contains 15 residues. The CDR3 DNA follows: TGTGCCAGCAGTTACTCGACCAGTCGGGACACTGAAGCTTTCTTT. It yields the protein CASSYSTSRDTEAFF.

V usage is TRBV2 and J usage is TRBJ1-5; maybe TRBD1 (5 bases). V was clipped by 5 bases and J by 8 bases, with 16 bases between them. The CDR3 sequence is 14 residues long. The germline V gene has CDR1 SNHLY and CDR2 FYNNEI. The CDR3 region is CASSLLQDIKPQHF. In DNA, the CDR3 is TGTGCCAGCAGTCTTCTACAGGATATCAAGCCCCAGCATTTT.

The CDR3, as DNA: TGTGCCAGCAGCGTCCAGGGGAGTGCTCAGCCCCAGCATTTT. This sequence encodes CASSVQGSAQPQHF. The chain employs TRBV6-5 and TRBJ1-5, with D possibly being TRBD1 (6 bases). This CDR3 spans 14 amino acids. V was cut by 6 bases and J by 6 bases, with 15 bases left in between. The germline V gene has CDR1 MNHEY and CDR2 SVGAGI.

This clone was counted once. The chain joins TRBV7-9 to TRBJ1-1, with 8 bases lining up with TRBD1. J was trimmed by 4 bases and V by 5 bases; bases with no gene match: 6. Looked up from germline, CDR1 is SEHNR and CDR2 is FQNEAQ (reference sequence). The CDR3 loop spans 14 amino acids. CDR3 sequence: CASSPTGVATEAFF. The CDR3 coding sequence is TGTGCCAGCAGCCCGACAGGGGTCGCCACTGAAGCTTTCTTT.

The chain uses TRBV29-1 and TRBJ1-2; the D is unclear. The CDR3 covers 12 residues. V was pared by 3 bases and J by 8 bases, with 13 bases between. CDR1 is SQVTM, CDR2 ANQGSEA, per germline. The CDR3 DNA reads as TGCAGCGTTGATCTCGTTCCAGGCGGCTACACCTTC. This encodes CSVDLVPGGYTF.

J is TRBJ1-2 and V is TRBV11-2; a weak D match, TRBD1 (5 bases). With 5 bases removed from V and 2 bases from J, the gap between germline ends came to 24 bases. The CDR3 is 18 residues long. Germline loops: CDR1 SGHAT, CDR2 FQNNGV. The CDR3 coding sequence is TGTGCCAGCAGCCGCACCTTAACAGGCTTCTTCGGAAACTATGGCTACACCTTC. Encoded protein: CASSRTLTGFFGNYGYTF.

The rearrangement links TRBV18 to TRBJ1-4, with D perhaps TRBD1 (5 bases). Germline V lookup: CDR1 KGHSH, CDR2 LQKENI. The CDR3 has 17 residues. V was pared by 3 bases and J by 3 bases, with 17 bases between. CDR3 in amino acids: CASSPTGGAVANEKLFF. The CDR3, as DNA: TGTGCCAGCTCACCGACGGGGGGTGCGGTAGCTAATGAAAAACTGTTTTTT. The entire variable domain, with the rest obtained from reference TRBV18 and TRBJ1-4, is as follows: NAGVMQNPRHLVRRRGQEARLRCSPMKGHSHVYWYRQLPEEGLKFMVYLQKENIIDESGMPKERFSAEFPKEGPSILRIQQVVRGDSAAYFCASSPTGGAVANEKLFFGSGTQLSVL.

This chain connects TRBV2 to TRBJ2-1; D perhaps matches TRBD2 (7 bases). The CDR3 contains 15 residues. Germline V CDR1 and CDR2: SNHLY, FYNNEI. Trimming removed 6 bases from V and 0 bases from J, with 12 bases in between. DNA of the CDR3: TGTGCCAGCAGCGGGGGGCCCAGCTCCTACAATGAGCAGTTCTTC. Translation gives CASSGGPSSYNEQFF. The variable domain in full, completed from reference TRBV2 and TRBJ2-1, reads EPEVTQTPSHQVTQMGQEVILRCVPISNHLYFYWYRQILGQKVEFLVSFYNNEISEKSEIFDDQFSVERPDGSNFTLKIRSTKLEDSAMYFCASSGGPSSYNEQFFGPGTRLTVL.

This chain links TRBV30 with TRBJ1-5; D is possibly TRBD1 (5 bases). Germline V gene lookup returns CDR1 GTSNPN and CDR2 SVGIG (reference sequence). Trimming pared 2 bases from V and 3 bases from J, leaving 8 bases between. The CDR3 is 13 residues long. CDR3 sequence (DNA): TGTGCCTGGAGTAGGGGTAACAATCAGCCCCAGCATTTT. Translation: CAWSRGNNQPQHF.

The chain couples TRBV6-1 to TRBJ2-2; 9 nucleotides match TRBD1. This CDR3 region has 16 residues. V lost 3 bases, J lost 6 bases, and 8 bases stayed unmatched. The germline V gene has CDR1 MNHNS and CDR2 SASEGT. As DNA, the CDR3 is TGTGCCAGCAGTGAGGTCCCGGACAGGGGTCCCGGGGAGCTGTTTTTT. Translating gives CASSEVPDRGPGELFF.

The chain is built from TRBV4-1 and TRBJ1-1; 8 nucleotides align to TRBD1. This CDR3 comprises 20 residues. Germline V CDR1 and CDR2: MGHRA, YSYEKL. The V and J ends lost 2 bases and 1 base, in that order; junction bases with no gene match: 18. The CDR3 region is CASSQIYGTGDTVENTEAFF. CDR3 nucleotide sequence: TGCGCCAGCAGCCAAATCTATGGGACAGGAGATACCGTCGAGAACACTGAAGCTTTCTTT.

This rearrangement joins TRBV6-1 to TRBJ2-4; D might be TRBD1 (6 bases). The CDR3 loop spans 15 amino acids. Trimming shortened V by 6 bases and J by 1 base, and 13 bases separated the two germline ends. CDR1 MNHNS and CDR2 SASEGT come from the germline V gene. CDR3 loop: CASRQGTGAKNIQYF. CDR3 DNA: TGTGCCAGCAGGCAGGGAACAGGGGCCAAAAACATTCAGTACTTC.

CDR3 sequence (DNA): TGTGCCAGCTCACCATTTCAGGGGGCCGGGAGCAATCAGCCCCAGCATTTT. Its translation is CASSPFQGAGSNQPQHF. This chain joins TRBV18 and TRBJ1-5, with 8 bases lining up with TRBD1. There are 17 residues in the CDR3. Germline V gene sequence: CDR1 KGHSH, CDR2 LQKENI. The trim removed 2 bases at V and 1 base at J, leaving 7 bases unmatched.

The chain links TRBV10-1 to TRBJ1-6, with D possibly matching TRBD1 (6 bases). The CDR3 runs to 20 residues. The germline V and J ends were trimmed by 9 bases and 0 bases, with 27 bases remaining between them. Germline V gene lookup returns CDR1 WNHNN and CDR2 SYGVQD (reference sequence). CDR3 in DNA: TGCGCCAGTAGCGGGGCAGGGGCCCTCCGTTACCCCTCCTATAATTCACCCCTCCACTTT. Its translation: CASSGAGALRYPSYNSPLHF.

The rearrangement joins TRBV7-3 to TRBJ2-1; TRBD2 might be the D (7 bases). CDR3 length: 15 amino acids. The V gene's germline CDR1 is SGHTA and CDR2 FQGTGA. Between the trimmed V and J ends, which lost 1 base and 8 bases, there was a span of 15 bases. The CDR3 region is CASSLRRGGWDEQFF. CDR3 nucleotide sequence: TGTGCCAGCAGCTTAAGGCGCGGGGGCTGGGATGAGCAGTTCTTC.